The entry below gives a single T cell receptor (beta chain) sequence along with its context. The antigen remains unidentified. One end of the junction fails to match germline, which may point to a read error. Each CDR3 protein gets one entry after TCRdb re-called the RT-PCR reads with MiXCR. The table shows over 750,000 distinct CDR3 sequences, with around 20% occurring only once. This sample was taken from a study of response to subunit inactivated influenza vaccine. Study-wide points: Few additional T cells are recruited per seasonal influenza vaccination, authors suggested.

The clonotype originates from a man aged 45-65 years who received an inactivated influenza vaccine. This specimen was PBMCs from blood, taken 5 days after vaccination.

The CDR3 coding sequence is TGTGCCAGCACTCTCGGGGTAGCGGGGGGTCTTAGCTCCTACAATGAGCACTTCTTC. It yields the protein CASTLGVAGGLSSYNEHFF. The rearrangement links TRBV28 to TRBJ2-1, with 10 bases lining up with TRBD2. The germline V gene encodes CDR1 MDHEN and CDR2 SYDVKM. The CDR3 is 19 amino acids.